This record looks at one T cell receptor beta chain sequence and its context. Its antigen is currently unknown. The sample's time point: pre-treatment sample, taken before nivolumab and TIL therapy. This CDR3 region has 15 residues. Germline values: CDR1 SGHDT, CDR2 YYEEEE. V shed 3 bases and J 3 bases; nucleotides not matched to a gene: 6. The sample belongs to a study of TIL therapy for anti-PD-1-resistant metastatic lung cancer. The wider study: Patients had a median age of about 55 years (range 38-75). Study outcomes and limitations: This highly selected cohort may not generalize to typical lung cancer patients.

The immunoSEQ assay was v3. The method was immunoSEQ multiplex PCR; TCRdb's version includes in-frame clones alone and lacks a portion of them. The table includes tens of thousands of clones, about 86% detected once. Material: blood, obtained at baseline. This chain links TRBV5-6 with TRBJ2-3; 8 bases are shared with TRBD1. The receptor's source is a person aged 25-85 years with non-small cell lung cancer. CDR3 loop: CASSSTGEKTDTQYF. The CDR3, as DNA: TGTGCCAGCAGCTCGACAGGGGAAAAGACAGATACGCAGTATTTT.